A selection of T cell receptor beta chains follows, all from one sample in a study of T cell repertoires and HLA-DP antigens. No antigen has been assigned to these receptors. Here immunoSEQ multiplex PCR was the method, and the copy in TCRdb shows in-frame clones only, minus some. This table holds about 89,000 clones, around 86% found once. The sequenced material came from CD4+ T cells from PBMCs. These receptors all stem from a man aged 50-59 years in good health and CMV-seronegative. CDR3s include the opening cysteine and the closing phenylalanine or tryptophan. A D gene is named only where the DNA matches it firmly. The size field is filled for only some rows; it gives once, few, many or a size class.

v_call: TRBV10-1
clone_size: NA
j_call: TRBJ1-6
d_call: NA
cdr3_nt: TGCGCCAGAACCCGGGGCGTGCCCCTCAATAATTCACCCCTCCACTTT
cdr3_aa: CARTRGVPLNNSPLHF

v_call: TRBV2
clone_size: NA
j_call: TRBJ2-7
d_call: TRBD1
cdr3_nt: TGTGCCAGCAGGGACAGGGCCGCCTTCTACGAGCAGTACTTC
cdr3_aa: CASRDRAAFYEQYF

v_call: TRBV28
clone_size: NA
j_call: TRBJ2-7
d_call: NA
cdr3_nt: TGTGCCAGCAGCCGCAAGACTCGGTCCGAGCAGTACTTC
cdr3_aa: CASSRKTRSEQYF

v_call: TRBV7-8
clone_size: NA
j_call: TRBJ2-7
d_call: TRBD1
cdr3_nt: TGTGCCAGCAGCTGGGGACAGGCAAACTACGAGCAGTACTTC
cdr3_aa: CASSWGQANYEQYF

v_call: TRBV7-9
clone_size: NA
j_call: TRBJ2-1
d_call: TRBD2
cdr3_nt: TGTGCCAGCAGCTTGAGAGCGGGGGTCACCTCCTACAATGAGCAGTTCTTC
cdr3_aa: CASSLRAGVTSYNEQFF

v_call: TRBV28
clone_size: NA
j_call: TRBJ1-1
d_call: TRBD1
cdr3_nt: TGTGCCAGCATCCACAGGGGTCTTGGCACTGAAGCTTTCTTT
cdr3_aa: CASIHRGLGTEAFF

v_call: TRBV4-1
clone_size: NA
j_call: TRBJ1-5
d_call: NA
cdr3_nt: TGCGCCAGCAGCCAAGGTGGGCTTAATCAGCCCCAGCATTTT
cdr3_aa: CASSQGGLNQPQHF

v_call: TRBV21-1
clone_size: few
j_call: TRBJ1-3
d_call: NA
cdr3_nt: TGTGCCAGCAGCATTGCGGTGAGAGGAACCCCCGGCTCTGGAAACACCATATATTTT
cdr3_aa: CASSIAVRGTPGSGNTIYF

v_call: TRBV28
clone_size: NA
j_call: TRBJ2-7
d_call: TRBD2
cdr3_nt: TGTGCCAGCAGTTTAACGGGGGGCGAGCAGTACTTC
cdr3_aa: CASSLTGGEQYF

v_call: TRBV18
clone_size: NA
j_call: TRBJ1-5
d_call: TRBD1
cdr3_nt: TGTGCCAGCTCATTGGACAGGGGGGACAATCAGCCCCAGCATTTT
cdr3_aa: CASSLDRGDNQPQHF

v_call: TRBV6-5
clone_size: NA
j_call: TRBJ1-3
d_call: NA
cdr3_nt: TGTGCCAGCAGTTTGGGCCGAACTGGAAACACCATATATTTT
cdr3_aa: CASSLGRTGNTIYF

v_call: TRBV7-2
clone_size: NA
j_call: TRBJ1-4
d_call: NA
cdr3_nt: TGTGCCAGCAGCTTTACAGGGAACGAAAAACTGTTTTTT
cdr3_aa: CASSFTGNEKLFF

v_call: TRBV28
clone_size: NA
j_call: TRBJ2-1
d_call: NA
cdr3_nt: TGTGCCAGCAGACCTCCAGGGAGGTCCTACAATGAGCAGTTCTTC
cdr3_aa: CASRPPGRSYNEQFF

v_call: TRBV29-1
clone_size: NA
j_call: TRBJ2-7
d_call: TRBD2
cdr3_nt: TGCAGCGTTGGTCCCAGCGGGAGGGGGAACGAGCAGTACTTC
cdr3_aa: CSVGPSGRGNEQYF

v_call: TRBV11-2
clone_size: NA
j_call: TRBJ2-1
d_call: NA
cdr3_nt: TGTGCCAGCAGCTCAAATGCCGGACAGTTTTACAATGAGCAGTTCTTC
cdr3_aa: CASSSNAGQFYNEQFF

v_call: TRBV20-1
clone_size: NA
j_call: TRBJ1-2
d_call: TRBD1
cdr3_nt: TGCAGAGGACAGGGTGCCTATGGCTACACCTTC
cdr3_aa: CRGQGAYGYTF

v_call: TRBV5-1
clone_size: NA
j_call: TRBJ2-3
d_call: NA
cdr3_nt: TGCGCCAGCAGCTTGGAACTATCGGGAGATACGCAGTATTTT
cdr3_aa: CASSLELSGDTQYF

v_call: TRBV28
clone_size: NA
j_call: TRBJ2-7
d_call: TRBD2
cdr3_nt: TGTGCCAGCAGGCGGGTAGCGGGAGCCTACGAGCAGTACTTC
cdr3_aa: CASRRVAGAYEQYF

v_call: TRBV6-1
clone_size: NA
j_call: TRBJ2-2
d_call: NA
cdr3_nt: TGTGCCACCTCGGACCGGACCCGTGTCACCGGGGAGCTGTTTTTT
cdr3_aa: CATSDRTRVTGELFF

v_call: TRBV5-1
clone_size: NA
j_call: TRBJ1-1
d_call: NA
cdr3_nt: TGCGCCAGCAGCACCTCGGGACACCTCAACACTGAAGCTTTCTTT
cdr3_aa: CASSTSGHLNTEAFF

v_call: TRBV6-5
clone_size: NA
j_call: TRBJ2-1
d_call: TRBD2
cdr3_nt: TGTGCCAGCAGTTACGCTGGACTAGCGGGAAGCGATGAGCAGTTCTTC
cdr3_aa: CASSYAGLAGSDEQFF

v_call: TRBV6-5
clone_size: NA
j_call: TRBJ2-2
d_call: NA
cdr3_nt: TGTGCCAGCAGGCCCACCTGGAGGAACACCGGGGAGCTGTTTTTT
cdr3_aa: CASRPTWRNTGELFF

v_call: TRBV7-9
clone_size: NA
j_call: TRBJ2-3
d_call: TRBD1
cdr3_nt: TGTGCCAGCAGCCTGACGAGGGACAGCCAAGTCACAGATACGCAGTATTTT
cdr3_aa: CASSLTRDSQVTDTQYF

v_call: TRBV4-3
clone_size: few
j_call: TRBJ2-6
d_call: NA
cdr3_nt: TGCGCCAGCAGCCAAGAAACTGGGGCCAACGTCCTGACTTTC
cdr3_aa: CASSQETGANVLTF

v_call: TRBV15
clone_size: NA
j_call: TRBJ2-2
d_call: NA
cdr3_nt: TGTGCCACCAGCAGAGATGGTAGGGCCCTCGGGGAGCTGTTTTTT
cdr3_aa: CATSRDGRALGELFF

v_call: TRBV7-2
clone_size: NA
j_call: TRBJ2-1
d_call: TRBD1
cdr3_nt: TGTGCCAGCAGCCCCGACAGGGGTTTTAAGAATGAGCAGTTCTTC
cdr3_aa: CASSPDRGFKNEQFF

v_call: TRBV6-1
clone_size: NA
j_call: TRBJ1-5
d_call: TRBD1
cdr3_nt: TGTGCCAGCAGCCAGGGGGCCCACAATCAGCCCCAGCATTTT
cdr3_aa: CASSQGAHNQPQHF

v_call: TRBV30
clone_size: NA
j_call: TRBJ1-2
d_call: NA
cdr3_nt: TGTGCCTGGAGTGTCCAGGGTACTACCTCGGATGGCTACACCTTC
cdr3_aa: CAWSVQGTTSDGYTF

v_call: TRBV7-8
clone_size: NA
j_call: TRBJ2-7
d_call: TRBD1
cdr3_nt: TGTGCCAGCAGACCTGACAGGGGCCTTACCTACGAGCAGTACTTC
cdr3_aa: CASRPDRGLTYEQYF

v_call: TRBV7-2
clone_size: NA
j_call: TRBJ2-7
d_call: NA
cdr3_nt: TGTGCCACCGGGACACTTCCCTACGAGCAGTACTTC
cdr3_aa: CATGTLPYEQYF

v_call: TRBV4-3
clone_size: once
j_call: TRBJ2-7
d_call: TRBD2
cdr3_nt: TGCGCCAGCAGCCTGCTGTGGACTAGCGGGATCTACGAGCAGTACTTC
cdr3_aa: CASSLLWTSGIYEQYF